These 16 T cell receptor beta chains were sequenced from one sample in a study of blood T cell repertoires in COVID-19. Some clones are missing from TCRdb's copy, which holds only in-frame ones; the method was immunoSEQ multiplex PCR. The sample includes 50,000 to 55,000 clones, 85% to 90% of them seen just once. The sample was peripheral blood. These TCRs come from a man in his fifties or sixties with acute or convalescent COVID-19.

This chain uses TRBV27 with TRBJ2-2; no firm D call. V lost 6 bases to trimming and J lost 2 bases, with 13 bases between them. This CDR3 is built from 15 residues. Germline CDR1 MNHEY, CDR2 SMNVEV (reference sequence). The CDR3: CASSPTPYNTGELFF. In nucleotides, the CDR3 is TGTGCCAGCAGCCCGACACCTTACAACACCGGGGAGCTGTTTTTT.

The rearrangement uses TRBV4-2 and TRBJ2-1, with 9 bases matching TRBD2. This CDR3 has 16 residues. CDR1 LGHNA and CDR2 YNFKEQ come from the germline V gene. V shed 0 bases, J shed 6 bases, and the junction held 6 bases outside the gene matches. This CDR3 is CASSQEAGGPFNEQFF. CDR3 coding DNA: TGTGCCAGCAGCCAAGAGGCGGGAGGGCCATTCAATGAGCAGTTCTTC.

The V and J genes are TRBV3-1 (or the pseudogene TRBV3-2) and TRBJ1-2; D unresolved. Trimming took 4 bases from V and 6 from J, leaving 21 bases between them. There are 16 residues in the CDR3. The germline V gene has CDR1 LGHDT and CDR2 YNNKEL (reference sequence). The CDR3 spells CASSLLERGKGHGYTF. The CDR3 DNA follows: TGTGCCAGCAGCCTATTAGAAAGAGGGAAAGGTCATGGCTACACCTTC.

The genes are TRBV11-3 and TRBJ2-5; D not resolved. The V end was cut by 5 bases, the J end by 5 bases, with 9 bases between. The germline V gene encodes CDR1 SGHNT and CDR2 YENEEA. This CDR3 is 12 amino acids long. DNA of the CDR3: TGTGCCAGCAGCCTCCACGGGGAGACCCAGTACTTC. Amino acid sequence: CASSLHGETQYF.

The CDR3 is CASEYRGGQETQYF. DNA for the CDR3: TGTGCCAGCGAATACAGGGGTGGGCAAGAGACCCAGTACTTC. The V gene is TRBV2, the J gene TRBJ2-5, with TRBD1 matching 7 bases. Germline V gives CDR1 SNHLY, CDR2 FYNNEI. This CDR3 region has 14 residues. Unmatched junction bases numbered 8, after V lost 8 bases and J lost 2 bases.

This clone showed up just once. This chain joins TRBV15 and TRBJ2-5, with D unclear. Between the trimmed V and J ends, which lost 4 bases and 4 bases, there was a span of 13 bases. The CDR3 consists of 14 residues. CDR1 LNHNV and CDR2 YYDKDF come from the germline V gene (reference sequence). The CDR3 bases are TGTGCCACCAGCAAGCCCCTGAGGAGAGAGACCCAGTACTTC. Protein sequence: CATSKPLRRETQYF.

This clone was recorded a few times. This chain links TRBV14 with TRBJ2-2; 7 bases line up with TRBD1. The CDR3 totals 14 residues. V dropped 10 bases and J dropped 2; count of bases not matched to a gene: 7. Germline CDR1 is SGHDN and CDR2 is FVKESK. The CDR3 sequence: CATHRDSNTGELFF. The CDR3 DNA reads TGTGCCACTCACCGGGACAGTAACACCGGGGAGCTGTTTTTT.

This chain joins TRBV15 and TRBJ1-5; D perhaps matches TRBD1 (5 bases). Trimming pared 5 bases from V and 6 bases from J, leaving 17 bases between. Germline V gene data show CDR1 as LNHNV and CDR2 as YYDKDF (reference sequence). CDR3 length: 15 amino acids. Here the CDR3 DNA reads TGTGCCACCAGCTCCCAGGGAAGTTTTATTCAGCCCCAGCATTTT. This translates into CATSSQGSFIQPQHF.

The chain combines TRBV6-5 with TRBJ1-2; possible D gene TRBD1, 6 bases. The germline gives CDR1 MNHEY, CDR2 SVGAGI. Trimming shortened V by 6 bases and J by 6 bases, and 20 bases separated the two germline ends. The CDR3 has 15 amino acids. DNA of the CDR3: TGTGCCAGCAGGACCCCGGGACAAGACAGCGATGGCTACACCTTC. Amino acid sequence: CASRTPGQDSDGYTF.

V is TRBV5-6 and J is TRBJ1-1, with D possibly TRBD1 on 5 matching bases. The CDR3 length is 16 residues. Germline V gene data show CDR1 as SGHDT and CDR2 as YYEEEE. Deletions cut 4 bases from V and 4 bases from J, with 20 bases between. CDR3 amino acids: CASSESRGGSGTEAFF. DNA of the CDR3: TGTGCCAGCAGCGAATCCCGGGGGGGATCGGGCACTGAAGCTTTCTTT.

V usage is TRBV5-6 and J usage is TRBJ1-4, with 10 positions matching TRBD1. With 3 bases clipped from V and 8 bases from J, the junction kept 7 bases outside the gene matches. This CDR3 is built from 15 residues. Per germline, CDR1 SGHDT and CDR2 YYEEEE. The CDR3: CASSSQTGGKEKLFF. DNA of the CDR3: TGTGCCAGCAGCTCTCAGACAGGGGGCAAGGAAAAACTGTTTTTT.

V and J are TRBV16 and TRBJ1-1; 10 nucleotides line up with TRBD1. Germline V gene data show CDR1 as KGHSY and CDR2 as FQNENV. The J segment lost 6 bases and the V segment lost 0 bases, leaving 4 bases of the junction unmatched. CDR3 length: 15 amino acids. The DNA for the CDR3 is TGTGCCAGCAGCCAATCTCCGGGGACAGGGGCTGAAGCTTTCTTT. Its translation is CASSQSPGTGAEAFF.

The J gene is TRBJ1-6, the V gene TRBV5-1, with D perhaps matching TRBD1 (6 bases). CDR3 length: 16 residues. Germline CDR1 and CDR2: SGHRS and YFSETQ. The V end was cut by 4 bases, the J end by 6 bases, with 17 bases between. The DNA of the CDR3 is TGCGCCAGCAGCCCGGGGAATGGACAGCTTAATTCACCCCTCCACTTT. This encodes CASSPGNGQLNSPLHF.

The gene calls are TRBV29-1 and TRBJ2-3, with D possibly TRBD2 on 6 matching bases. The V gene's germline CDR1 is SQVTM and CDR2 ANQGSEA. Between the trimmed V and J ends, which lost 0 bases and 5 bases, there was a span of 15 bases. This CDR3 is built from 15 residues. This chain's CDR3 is CSVEEGGRGIDTQYF. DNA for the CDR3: TGCAGCGTTGAAGAGGGGGGACGGGGGATAGATACGCAGTATTTT.

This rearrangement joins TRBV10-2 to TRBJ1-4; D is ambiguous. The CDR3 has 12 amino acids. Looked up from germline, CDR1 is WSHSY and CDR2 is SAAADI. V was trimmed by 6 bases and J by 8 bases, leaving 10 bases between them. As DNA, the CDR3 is TGCGCCAGCAGGACCCCCGGGGAAAAACTGTTTTTT. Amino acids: CASRTPGEKLFF.

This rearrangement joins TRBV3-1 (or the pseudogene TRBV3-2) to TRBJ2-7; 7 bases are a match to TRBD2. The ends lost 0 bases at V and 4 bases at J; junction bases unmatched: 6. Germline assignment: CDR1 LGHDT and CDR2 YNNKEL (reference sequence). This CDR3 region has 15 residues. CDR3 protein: CASSQDPTSVYEQYF. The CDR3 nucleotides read TGTGCCAGCAGCCAAGACCCAACTAGCGTTTACGAGCAGTACTTC.